Listed below are T cell receptor beta chains from one sample, sequenced in a study of T cell responses to AZD1222 COVID-19 vaccine. The method was immunoSEQ multiplex PCR; TCRdb's version includes in-frame clones alone and lacks a portion of them. Among about 120,000 clones, 87% were seen once, and the ten largest hold under 3%. The material was peripheral blood, obtained 28 days after the second AZD1222 dose. Receptors originate from an adult who received the AZD1222 COVID-19 vaccine. The CDR3 runs from the conserved cysteine through the conserved F or W. D genes are given only for firm matches. Some rows have no size entry. The others give once, few or many, or a class for an expanded clone.

d_call	clone_size	v_call	j_call	cdr3_aa	cdr3_nt
TRBD1	.	TRBV19	TRBJ1-5	CASSWDRGTDSGQPQHF	TGTGCCAGTAGTTGGGACAGGGGAACAGATTCAGGTCAGCCCCAGCATTTT
.	.	TRBV6-2/TRBV6-3	TRBJ1-2	CASSPDRNYGYTF	TGTGCCAGCAGTCCGGACAGAAACTATGGCTACACCTTC
.	.	TRBV3-1/TRBV3-2	TRBJ1-3	CASTDLRTSCGNTIYF	TGTGCCAGCACCGACCTTCGAACTTCTTGTGGAAACACCATATATTTT
.	.	TRBV7-8	TRBJ2-7	CASSRSRVGYEQYF	TGTGCCAGCAGCCGAAGTCGGGTCGGGTACGAGCAGTACTTC
TRBD1	.	TRBV5-1	TRBJ2-2	CASSSWTGQGYTGELFF	TGCGCCAGCAGCTCCTGGACGGGACAGGGGTACACCGGGGAGCTGTTTTTT
.	.	TRBV12-3/TRBV12-4	TRBJ1-1	CASSWGVNTEAFF	TGTGCCAGCAGTTGGGGGGTGAACACTGAAGCTTTCTTT
.	.	TRBV6-2/TRBV6-3	TRBJ2-7	CASSYVTGPYEQYF	TGTGCCAGCAGTTACGTAACCGGGCCCTACGAGCAGTACTTC
.	.	TRBV11-2	TRBJ2-2	CASSLVSAGELFF	TGTGCCAGCAGCTTAGTCTCTGCCGGGGAGCTGTTTTTT
.	.	TRBV12-3/TRBV12-4	TRBJ1-2	CASSLARGFGYTF	TGTGCCAGCAGTTTAGCGCGCGGGTTTGGCTACACCTTC
.	.	TRBV24-1	TRBJ1-2	CATSDPNSRGYTF	TGTGCCACCAGTGATCCCAACAGTCGTGGCTACACCTTC
TRBD1	.	TRBV19	TRBJ1-1	CASRGSLILNTEAFF	TGTGCCAGCAGGGGGTCCTTGATTTTGAACACTGAAGCTTTCTTT
.	.	TRBV7-3	TRBJ2-3	CASSLGGTDTQYF	TGTGCCAGCAGCTTGGGGGGAACAGATACGCAGTATTTT
TRBD1	.	TRBV11-3	TRBJ1-1	CASSLEGTVNMNTEAFF	TGTGCCAGCAGCTTAGAAGGGACAGTAAATATGAACACTGAAGCTTTCTTT
.	.	TRBV4-2	TRBJ1-2	CASSQEGAYGYTF	TGTGCCAGCAGCCAAGAGGGGGCCTATGGCTACACCTTC
.	.	TRBV19	TRBJ1-2	CASSSQQGNYGYTF	TGTGCCAGTAGTAGCCAACAGGGAAACTATGGCTACACCTTC
.	.	TRBV2	TRBJ1-1	CASSERVTTEAFF	TGTGCCAGCAGTGAAAGAGTAACCACTGAAGCTTTCTTT
TRBD1	.	TRBV7-2	TRBJ2-1	CASSLGQPNEQFF	TGTGCCAGCAGCCTGGGACAGCCCAATGAGCAGTTCTTC
.	.	TRBV7-2	TRBJ1-2	CASSIFLGYYGYTF	TGTGCCAGCAGCATTTTTCTGGGATACTATGGCTACACCTTC
.	few	TRBV4-1	TRBJ1-5	CASSQDWVSNQPQHF	TGCGCCAGCAGCCAAGATTGGGTTTCGAATCAGCCCCAGCATTTT
TRBD2	.	TRBV14	TRBJ2-3	CASSARLAGATDTQYF	TGTGCCAGCAGCGCCCGACTAGCGGGGGCCACAGATACGCAGTATTTT
.	.	TRBV7-2	TRBJ2-1	CASSLTGPNNEQFF	TGTGCCAGCAGCTTAACAGGGCCAAACAATGAGCAGTTCTTC
.	.	TRBV10-3	TRBJ2-4	CAISFQGKNIQYF	TGTGCCATCAGTTTTCAGGGGAAAAACATTCAGTACTTC
TRBD1	.	TRBV11-2	TRBJ2-1	CASRATGGRDEQFF	TGTGCCAGCAGGGCGACAGGGGGCCGGGATGAGCAGTTCTTC
TRBD1	few	TRBV7-2	TRBJ1-2	CASSLGGDRVYGYTF	TGTGCCAGCAGCTTAGGCGGGGACAGGGTCTATGGCTACACCTTC
.	.	TRBV6-5	TRBJ1-3	CASSASHRAGNTIYF	TGTGCCAGCAGCGCCTCCCACAGGGCTGGAAACACCATATATTTT
.	.	TRBV5-1	TRBJ2-1	CASSNRGRPRVDEQFF	TGCGCCAGCAGCAACCGGGGACGTCCCCGGGTGGATGAGCAGTTCTTC
.	.	TRBV3-1/TRBV3-2	TRBJ2-3	CASSQVSGTQYF	TGTGCCAGCAGCCAAGTGTCGGGTACGCAGTATTTT
.	once	TRBV6-5	TRBJ1-3	CASSPDRSSGNTIYF	TGTGCCAGCAGTCCCGACAGGAGCTCTGGAAACACCATATATTTT
TRBD1	.	TRBV2	TRBJ1-2	CASSAAGQGYGYTF	TGTGCCAGCAGTGCCGCGGGACAGGGGTATGGCTACACCTTC
.	few	TRBV12-5	TRBJ2-5	CASATSRGSMQETQYF	TGTGCTAGTGCGACCTCCAGGGGAAGCATGCAAGAGACCCAGTACTTC
TRBD1	medium-sized	TRBV5-8	TRBJ2-7	CASSPGQGGTYEQYF	TGTGCCAGCAGCCCGGGACAGGGGGGAACCTACGAGCAGTACTTC
TRBD1	.	TRBV7-2	TRBJ1-5	CASRRAGGFQPQHF	TGTGCCAGCAGGCGGGCAGGGGGCTTTCAGCCCCAGCATTTT
.	.	TRBV28	TRBJ1-5	CASSQSNQPQHF	TGTGCCAGCAGCCAGAGCAATCAGCCCCAGCATTTT
TRBD1	.	TRBV7-2	TRBJ1-6	CASSRTWDRLNSPLHF	TGTGCCAGCAGCCGGACCTGGGACAGATTAAATTCACCCCTCCACTTT
TRBD2	once	TRBV19	TRBJ2-5	CASKGLAGGRETQYF	TGTGCCAGTAAGGGACTAGCGGGGGGAAGGGAGACCCAGTACTTC
.	.	TRBV5-1	TRBJ2-2	CASSLEGAGELFF	TGCGCCAGCAGCTTGGAAGGGGCCGGGGAGCTGTTTTTT
.	.	TRBV7-8	TRBJ2-1	CASSPHQRSSYNEQFF	TGTGCCAGCAGCCCACACCAGAGGAGCTCCTACAATGAGCAGTTCTTC
.	once	TRBV30	TRBJ1-3	CAWGPGNTIYF	TGTGCCTGGGGCCCTGGAAACACCATATATTTT
TRBD1	.	TRBV7-2	TRBJ1-1	CASSFSQGAAEAFF	TGTGCCAGCAGCTTTTCACAGGGGGCCGCTGAAGCTTTCTTT
TRBD1	.	TRBV27	TRBJ1-6	CASSLFGGQGVTSYNSPLHF	TGTGCCAGCAGTTTATTTGGGGGACAGGGGGTGACGTCCTATAATTCACCCCTCCACTTT
.	once	TRBV18	TRBJ1-3	CASSPLQPSSGNTIYF	TGTGCCAGCTCACCACTACAGCCGAGCTCTGGAAACACCATATATTTT
.	.	TRBV6-1	TRBJ2-5	CASSDPDREETQYF	TGTGCCAGCAGTGATCCGGACAGAGAAGAGACCCAGTACTTC